What follows are 7 T cell receptor beta chains derived from one specimen sequenced in a study of shared clonotypes between healthy human individuals. Assay: immunoSEQ multiplex PCR; the TCRdb copy retains only in-frame clones and omits some. The sample lists under 2.5 million clones; roughly 90% were seen once. Sequencing was carried out using naive CD4+ T cells from PBMCs. As for subset: CD45RA+ positively selected. These TCRs come from a man between 18 and 29 years old in good health. Some clones in this sample may be carry-over from other donors' samples.

The chain combines TRBV19 with TRBJ1-1; the D gene is possibly TRBD1 (5 bases). Germline V CDR1 and CDR2: LNHDA, SQIVND (reference sequence). Between the trimmed V and J ends, which lost 5 bases and 5 bases, there was a span of 12 bases. This CDR3 is 13 amino acids long. CDR3 sequence (DNA): TGTGCCAGTAGTTCCAGGGCATGGACTGAAGCTTTCTTT. Translation: CASSSRAWTEAFF.

This clone was recorded once. The chain employs TRBV28 and TRBJ2-4, with D perhaps TRBD1 (6 bases). V lost 5 bases and J 7 bases, leaving 15 bases between the germline ends. Germline V gives CDR1 MDHEN, CDR2 SYDVKM. The CDR3 contains 14 residues. The CDR3 here is CASSIPTGSNIQYF. The CDR3, as DNA: TGTGCCAGCAGTATTCCGACAGGCTCCAACATTCAGTACTTC.

The CDR3 DNA follows: TGTGCCAGCAGCTTAGTACTTCCGGGACAGGGCCTTTACGAGCAGTACTTC. Translating it yields CASSLVLPGQGLYEQYF. The V call is TRBV28, the J call TRBJ2-7; 9 bases line up with TRBD1. The length of the CDR3 is 17 residues. The J segment lost 4 bases and the V segment lost 6 bases, leaving 16 bases of the junction unmatched. From germline, CDR1 is MDHEN and CDR2 SYDVKM.

CDR3 DNA: TGTGCCAGCAGAGTAGGGGTGGCCTACGAGCAGTACTTC. Translation gives CASRVGVAYEQYF. V and J are TRBV28 and TRBJ2-7, with a possible D match to TRBD1 (5 bases). V gave up 6 bases and J gave up 2 bases, with 11 bases separating them. There are 13 residues in the CDR3. In germline, CDR1 is MDHEN, CDR2 SYDVKM.

This clone has a single count. The genes are TRBV7-9 and TRBJ2-1; D unclear. CDR3 size: 15 residues. The germline V gene encodes CDR1 SEHNR and CDR2 FQNEAQ (reference sequence). Trimming took off 5 bases at V and 3 bases at J, with 14 bases between the two ends. CDR3 nucleotide sequence: TGTGCCAGCAGCCAAAAAGCGTACTTCTACAATGAGCAGTTCTTC. Translating it yields CASSQKAYFYNEQFF. Combining the CDR3 with reference TRBV7-9 and TRBJ2-1 gives the whole variable domain DTGVSQNPRHKITKRGQNVTFRCDPISEHNRLYWYRQTLGQGPEFLTYFQNEAQLEKSRLLSDRFSAERPKGSFSTLEIQRTEQGDSAMYLCASSQKAYFYNEQFFGPGTRLTVL.

The chain couples TRBV28 to TRBJ2-1; tentatively, D is TRBD1 (6 bases). Germline CDR1 MDHEN, CDR2 SYDVKM. Deletions cut 6 bases from V and 3 bases from J, with 18 bases between. This CDR3 region has 16 residues. The CDR3: CASRPLGQLFYNEQFF. The CDR3 coding sequence is TGTGCCAGCAGACCGCTAGGACAGCTTTTCTACAATGAGCAGTTCTTC.

Here the CDR3 reads CASRGAGGMNEQFF. In DNA, the CDR3 is TGTGCCAGCAGGGGGGCGGGAGGGATGAATGAGCAGTTCTTC. The chain carries TRBV6-5 and TRBJ2-1; 9 bases fit TRBD2. Looked up from germline, CDR1 is MNHEY and CDR2 is SVGAGI. V lost 6 bases and J lost 7; bases outside the gene matches: 7. This CDR3 comprises 14 residues.